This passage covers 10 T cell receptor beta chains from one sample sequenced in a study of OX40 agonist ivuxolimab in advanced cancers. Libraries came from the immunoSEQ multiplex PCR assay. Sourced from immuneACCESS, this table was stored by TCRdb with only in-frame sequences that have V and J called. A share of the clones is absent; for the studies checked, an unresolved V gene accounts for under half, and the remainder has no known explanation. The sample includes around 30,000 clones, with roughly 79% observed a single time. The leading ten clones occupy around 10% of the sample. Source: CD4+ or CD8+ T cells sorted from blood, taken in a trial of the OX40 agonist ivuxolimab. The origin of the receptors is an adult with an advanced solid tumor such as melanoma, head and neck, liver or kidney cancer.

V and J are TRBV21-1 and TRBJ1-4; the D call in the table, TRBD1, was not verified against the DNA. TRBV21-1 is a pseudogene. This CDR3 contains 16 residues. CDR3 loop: CASSRTKGASNEKLFF. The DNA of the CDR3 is TGTGCCAGCAGCCGTACCAAAGGGGCATCAAATGAAAAACTGTTTTTT.

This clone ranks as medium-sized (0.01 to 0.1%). The CDR3 nucleotides are TGCGCCAGCAGCCAAGGTCCCTCCTCTCTAGACAGGGCCTACGAGCAGTACTTC. It specifies CASSQGPSSLDRAYEQYF. The chain has TRBV4-1 and TRBJ2-7; 7 nucleotides agree with TRBD1. CDR1 is MGHRA, CDR2 YSYEKL, per germline. The CDR3 contains 18 residues. V lost 1 base to trimming and J lost 2 bases; unmatched junction nucleotides: 14.

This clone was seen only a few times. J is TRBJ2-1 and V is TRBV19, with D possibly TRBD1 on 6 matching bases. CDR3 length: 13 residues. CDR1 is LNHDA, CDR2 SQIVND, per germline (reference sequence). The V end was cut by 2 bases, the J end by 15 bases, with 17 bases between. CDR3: CASSIMGPGVVFF. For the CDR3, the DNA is TGTGCCAGTAGTATAATGGGCCCAGGGGTGGTGTTCTTC.

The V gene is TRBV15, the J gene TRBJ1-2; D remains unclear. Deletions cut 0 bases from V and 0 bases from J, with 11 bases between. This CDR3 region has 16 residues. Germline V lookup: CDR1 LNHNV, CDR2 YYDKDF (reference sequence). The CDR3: CATSRDISVSNYGYTF. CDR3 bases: TGTGCCACCAGCAGAGATATCTCGGTTTCTAACTATGGCTACACCTTC.

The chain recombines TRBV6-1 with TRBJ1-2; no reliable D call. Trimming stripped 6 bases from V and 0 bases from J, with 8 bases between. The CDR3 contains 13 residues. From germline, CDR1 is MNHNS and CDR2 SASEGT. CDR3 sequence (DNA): TGTGCCAGCAGGGACGGTACTAACTATGGCTACACCTTC. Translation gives CASRDGTNYGYTF.

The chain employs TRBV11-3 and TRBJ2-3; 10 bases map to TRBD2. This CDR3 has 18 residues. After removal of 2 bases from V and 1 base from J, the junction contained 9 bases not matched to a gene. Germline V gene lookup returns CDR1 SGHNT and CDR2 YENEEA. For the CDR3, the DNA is TGTGCCAGCAGCTTATCAGCGGGGGGGCCTCTTGGCACAGATACGCAGTATTTT. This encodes CASSLSAGGPLGTDTQYF. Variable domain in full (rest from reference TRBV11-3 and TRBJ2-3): EAGVVQSPRYKIIEKKQPVAFWCNPISGHNTLYWYLQNLGQGPELLIRYENEEAVDDSQLPKDRFSAERLKGVDSTLKIQPAELGDSAVYLCASSLSAGGPLGTDTQYFGPGTRLTVL.

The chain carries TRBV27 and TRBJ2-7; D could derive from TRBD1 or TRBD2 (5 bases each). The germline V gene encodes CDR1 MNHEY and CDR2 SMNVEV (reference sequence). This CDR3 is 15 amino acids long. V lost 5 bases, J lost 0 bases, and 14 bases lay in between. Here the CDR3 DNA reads TGTGCCAGCAGTATAGGGACGGCGACCTCCTACGAGCAGTACTTC. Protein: CASSIGTATSYEQYF.

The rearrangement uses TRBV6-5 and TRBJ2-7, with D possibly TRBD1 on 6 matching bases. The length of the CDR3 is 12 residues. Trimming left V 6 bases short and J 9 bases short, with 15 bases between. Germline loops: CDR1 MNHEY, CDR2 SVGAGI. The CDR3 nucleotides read TGTGCCAGCAGAGATCTACAGGGTCGGCAGTACTTC. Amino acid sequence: CASRDLQGRQYF.

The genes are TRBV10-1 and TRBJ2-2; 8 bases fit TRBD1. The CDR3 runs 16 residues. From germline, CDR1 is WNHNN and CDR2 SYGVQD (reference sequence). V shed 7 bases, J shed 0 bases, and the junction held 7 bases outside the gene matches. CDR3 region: CASTSGQGTNTGELFF. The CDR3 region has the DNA TGCGCCAGCACCTCAGGACAGGGAACGAACACCGGGGAGCTGTTTTTT.

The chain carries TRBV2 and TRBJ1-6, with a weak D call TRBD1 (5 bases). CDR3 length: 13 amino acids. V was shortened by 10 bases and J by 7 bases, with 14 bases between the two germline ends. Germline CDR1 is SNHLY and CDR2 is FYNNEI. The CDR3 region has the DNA TGTGCCAACCCCCAGACAGAAAATTCACCCCTCCACTTT. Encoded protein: CANPQTENSPLHF.